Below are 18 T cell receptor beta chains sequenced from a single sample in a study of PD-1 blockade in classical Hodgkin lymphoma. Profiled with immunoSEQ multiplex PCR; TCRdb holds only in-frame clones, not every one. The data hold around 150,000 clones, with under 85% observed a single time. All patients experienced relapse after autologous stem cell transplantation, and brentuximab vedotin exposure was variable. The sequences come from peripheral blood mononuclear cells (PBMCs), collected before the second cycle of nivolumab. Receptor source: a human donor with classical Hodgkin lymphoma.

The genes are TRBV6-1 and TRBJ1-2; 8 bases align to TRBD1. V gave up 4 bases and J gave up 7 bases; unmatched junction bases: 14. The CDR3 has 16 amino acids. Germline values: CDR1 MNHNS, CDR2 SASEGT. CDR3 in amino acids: CASSGGFWTGPFGYTF. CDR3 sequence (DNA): TGTGCCAGCAGTGGAGGGTTCTGGACAGGGCCCTTTGGCTACACCTTC.

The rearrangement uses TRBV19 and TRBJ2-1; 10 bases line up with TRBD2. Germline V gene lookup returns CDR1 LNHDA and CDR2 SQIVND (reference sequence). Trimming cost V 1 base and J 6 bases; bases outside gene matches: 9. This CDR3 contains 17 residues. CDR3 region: CASSIGIFLAGGNEQFF. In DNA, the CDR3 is TGTGCCAGTAGTATAGGCATTTTTTTAGCGGGGGGCAATGAGCAGTTCTTC.

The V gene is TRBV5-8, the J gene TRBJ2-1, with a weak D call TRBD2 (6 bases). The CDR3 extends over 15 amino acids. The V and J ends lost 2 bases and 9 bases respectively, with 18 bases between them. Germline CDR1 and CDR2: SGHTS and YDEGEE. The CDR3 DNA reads TGTGCCAGCAGCTTCCTGGGCGGCGGGGATGGTGAGCAGTTCTTC. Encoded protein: CASSFLGGGDGEQFF.

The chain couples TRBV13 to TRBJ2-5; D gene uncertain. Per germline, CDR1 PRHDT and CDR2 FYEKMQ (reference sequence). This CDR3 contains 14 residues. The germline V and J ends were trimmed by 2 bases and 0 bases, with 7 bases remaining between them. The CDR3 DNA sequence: TGTGCCAGCAGCTTACGTAGAAACCAAGAGACCCAGTACTTC. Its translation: CASSLRRNQETQYF. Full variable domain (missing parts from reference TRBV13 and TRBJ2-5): AAGVIQSPRHLIKEKRETATLKCYPIPRHDTVYWYQQGPGQDPQFLISFYEKMQSDKGSIPDRFSAQQFSDYHSELNMSSLELGDSALYFCASSLRRNQETQYFGPGTRLLVL.

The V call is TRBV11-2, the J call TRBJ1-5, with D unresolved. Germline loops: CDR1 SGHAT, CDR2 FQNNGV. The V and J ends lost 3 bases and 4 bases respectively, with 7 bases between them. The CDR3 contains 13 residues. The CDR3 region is CASSLGLNQPQHF. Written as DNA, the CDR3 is TGTGCCAGCAGCTTGGGGTTAAATCAGCCCCAGCATTTT.

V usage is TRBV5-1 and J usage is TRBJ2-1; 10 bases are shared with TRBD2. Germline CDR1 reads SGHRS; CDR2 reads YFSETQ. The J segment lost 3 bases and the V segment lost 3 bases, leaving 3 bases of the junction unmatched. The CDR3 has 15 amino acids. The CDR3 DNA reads TGCGCCAGCAGCTCCGGGACTAGCGACTACAATGAGCAGTTCTTC. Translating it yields CASSSGTSDYNEQFF.

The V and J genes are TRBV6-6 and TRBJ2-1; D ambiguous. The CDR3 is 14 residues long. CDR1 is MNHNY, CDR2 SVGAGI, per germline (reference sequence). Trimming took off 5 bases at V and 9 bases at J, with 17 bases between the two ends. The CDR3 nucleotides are TGTGCCAGCAGTCCGACTGGTCCCTGGGGTGAGCAGTTCTTC. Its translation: CASSPTGPWGEQFF.

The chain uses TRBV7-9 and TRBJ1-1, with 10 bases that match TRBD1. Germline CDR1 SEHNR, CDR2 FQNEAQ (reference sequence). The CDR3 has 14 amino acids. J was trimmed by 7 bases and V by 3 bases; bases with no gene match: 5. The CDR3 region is CASSLDRGKIEAFF. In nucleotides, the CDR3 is TGTGCCAGCAGCTTGGACAGGGGGAAAATTGAAGCTTTCTTT.

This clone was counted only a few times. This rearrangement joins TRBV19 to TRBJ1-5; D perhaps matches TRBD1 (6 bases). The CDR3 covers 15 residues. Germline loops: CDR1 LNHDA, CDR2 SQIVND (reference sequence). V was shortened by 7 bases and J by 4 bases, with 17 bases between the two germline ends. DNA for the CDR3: TGTGCCAGTAATCGGCCAGGGGATACGAATCAGCCCCAGCATTTT. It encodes CASNRPGDTNQPQHF. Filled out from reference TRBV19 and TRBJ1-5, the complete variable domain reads DGGITQSPKYLFRKEGQNVTLSCEQNLNHDAMYWYRQDPGQGLRLIYYSQIVNDFQKGDIAEGYSVSREKKESFPLTVTSAQKNPTAFYLCASNRPGDTNQPQHFGDGTRLSIL.

CDR3 nucleotides: TGCGCCAGCAAGGGGGGACTAAGCTCTGGAAACACCATATATTTT. It encodes CASKGGLSSGNTIYF. The chain couples TRBV5-1 to TRBJ1-3; D is perhaps TRBD1 (6 bases). Germline assignment: CDR1 SGHRS and CDR2 YFSETQ. The CDR3 loop spans 15 amino acids. The V end lost 6 bases, the J end lost 0 bases, and 13 bases lay between the germline ends.

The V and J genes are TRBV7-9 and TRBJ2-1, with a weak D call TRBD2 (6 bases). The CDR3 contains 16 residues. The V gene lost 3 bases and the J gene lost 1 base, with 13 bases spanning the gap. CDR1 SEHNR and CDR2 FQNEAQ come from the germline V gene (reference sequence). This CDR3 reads CASSLIREWSYNEQFF. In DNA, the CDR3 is TGTGCCAGCAGCTTGATCCGGGAGTGGTCCTACAATGAGCAGTTCTTC.

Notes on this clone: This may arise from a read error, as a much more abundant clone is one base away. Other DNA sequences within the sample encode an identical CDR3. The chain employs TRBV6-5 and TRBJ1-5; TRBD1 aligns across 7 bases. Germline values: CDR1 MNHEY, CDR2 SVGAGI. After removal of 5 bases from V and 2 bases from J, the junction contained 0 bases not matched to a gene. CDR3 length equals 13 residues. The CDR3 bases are TGTGCCAGCAGTGGGACAGGCAATCAGCCCCAGCATTTT. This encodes CASSGTGNQPQHF.

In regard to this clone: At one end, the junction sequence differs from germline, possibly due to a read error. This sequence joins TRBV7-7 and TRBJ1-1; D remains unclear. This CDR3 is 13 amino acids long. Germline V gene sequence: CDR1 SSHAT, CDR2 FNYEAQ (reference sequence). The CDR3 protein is CASSLVRATEAFF. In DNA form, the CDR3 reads TGTGCTAGCAGCTTAGTAAGAGCCACTGAAGCTTTCTTT.

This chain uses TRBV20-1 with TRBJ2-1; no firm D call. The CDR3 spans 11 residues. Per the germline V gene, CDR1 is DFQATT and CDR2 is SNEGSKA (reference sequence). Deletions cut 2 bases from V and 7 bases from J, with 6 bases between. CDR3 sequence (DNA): TGCAGTGCTAGATTGGAGAATGAGCAGTTCTTC. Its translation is CSARLENEQFF.

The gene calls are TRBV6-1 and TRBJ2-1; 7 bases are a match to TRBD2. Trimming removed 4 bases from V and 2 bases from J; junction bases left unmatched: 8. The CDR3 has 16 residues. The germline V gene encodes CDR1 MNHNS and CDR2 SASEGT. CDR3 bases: TGTGCCAGCAGTGGTCGCCGGGACTACCCCTACAATGAGCAGTTCTTC. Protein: CASSGRRDYPYNEQFF.

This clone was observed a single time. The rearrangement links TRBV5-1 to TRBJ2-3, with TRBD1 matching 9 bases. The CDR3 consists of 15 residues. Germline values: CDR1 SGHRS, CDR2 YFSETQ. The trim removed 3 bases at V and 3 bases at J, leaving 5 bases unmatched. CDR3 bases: TGCGCCAGCAGCTCGGGACAGGGAGGAACAGATACGCAGTATTTT. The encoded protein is CASSSGQGGTDTQYF.

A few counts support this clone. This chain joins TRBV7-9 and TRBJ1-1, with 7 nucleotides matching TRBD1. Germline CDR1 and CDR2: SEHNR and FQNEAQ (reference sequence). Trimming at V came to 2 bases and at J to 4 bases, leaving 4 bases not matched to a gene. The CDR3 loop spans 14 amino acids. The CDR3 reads CASSLQGGSTEAFF. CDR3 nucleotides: TGTGCCAGCAGCTTACAGGGGGGGAGCACTGAAGCTTTCTTT. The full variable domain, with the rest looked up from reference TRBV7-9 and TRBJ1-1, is DTGVSQNPRHKITKRGQNVTFRCDPISEHNRLYWYRQTLGQGPEFLTYFQNEAQLEKSRLLSDRFSAERPKGSFSTLEIQRTEQGDSAMYLCASSLQGGSTEAFFGQGTRLTVV.

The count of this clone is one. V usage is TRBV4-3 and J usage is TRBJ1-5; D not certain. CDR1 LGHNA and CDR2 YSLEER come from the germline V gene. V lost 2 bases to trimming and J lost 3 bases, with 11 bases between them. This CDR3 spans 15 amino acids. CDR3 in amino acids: CASSQQNGVNQPQHF. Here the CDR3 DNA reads TGCGCCAGCAGCCAACAGAATGGGGTCAATCAGCCCCAGCATTTT.